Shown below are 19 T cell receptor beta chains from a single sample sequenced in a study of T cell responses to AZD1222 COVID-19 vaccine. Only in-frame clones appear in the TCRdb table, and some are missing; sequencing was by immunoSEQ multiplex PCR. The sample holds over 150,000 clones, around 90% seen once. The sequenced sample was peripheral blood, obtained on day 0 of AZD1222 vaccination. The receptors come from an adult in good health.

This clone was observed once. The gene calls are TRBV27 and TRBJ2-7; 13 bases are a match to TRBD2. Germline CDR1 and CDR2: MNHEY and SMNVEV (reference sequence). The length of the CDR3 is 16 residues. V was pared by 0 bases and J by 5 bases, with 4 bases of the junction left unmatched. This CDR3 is CASSLSGGLAGNEQYF. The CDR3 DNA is TGTGCCAGCAGTTTATCCGGGGGACTAGCGGGGAACGAGCAGTACTTC.

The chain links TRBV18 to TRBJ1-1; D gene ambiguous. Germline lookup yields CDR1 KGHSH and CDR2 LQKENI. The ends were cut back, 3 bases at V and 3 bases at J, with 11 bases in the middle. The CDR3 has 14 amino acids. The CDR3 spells CASSPAGTHTEAFF. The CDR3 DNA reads TGTGCCAGCTCACCCGCGGGTACCCACACTGAAGCTTTCTTT.

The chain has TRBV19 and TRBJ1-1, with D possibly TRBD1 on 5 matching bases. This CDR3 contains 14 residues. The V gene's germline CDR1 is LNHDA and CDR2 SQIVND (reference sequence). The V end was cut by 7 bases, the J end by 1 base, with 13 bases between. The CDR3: CASIGSGGNTEAFF. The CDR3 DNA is TGTGCCAGTATCGGGTCGGGGGGGAACACTGAAGCTTTCTTT.

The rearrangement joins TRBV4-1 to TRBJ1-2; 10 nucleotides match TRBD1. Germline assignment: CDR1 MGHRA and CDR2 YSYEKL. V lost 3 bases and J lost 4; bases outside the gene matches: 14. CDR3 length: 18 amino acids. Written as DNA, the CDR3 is TGCGCCAGCAGCCAGCCGAGGGGGACAGGGGATACTCCCTATGGCTACACCTTC. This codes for CASSQPRGTGDTPYGYTF.

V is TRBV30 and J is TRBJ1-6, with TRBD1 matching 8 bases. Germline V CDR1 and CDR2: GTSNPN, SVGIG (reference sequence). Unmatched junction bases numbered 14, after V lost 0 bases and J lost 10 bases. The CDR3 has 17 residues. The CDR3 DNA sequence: TGTGCCTGGAGTGTACGAGACAGGGGTGGTGTAGAATCACCCCTCCACTTT. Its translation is CAWSVRDRGGVESPLHF.

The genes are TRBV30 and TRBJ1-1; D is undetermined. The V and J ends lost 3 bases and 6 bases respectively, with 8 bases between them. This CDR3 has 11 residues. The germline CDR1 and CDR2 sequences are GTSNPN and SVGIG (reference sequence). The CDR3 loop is CAWREEPEAFF. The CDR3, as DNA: TGTGCCTGGAGGGAAGAACCTGAAGCTTTCTTT.

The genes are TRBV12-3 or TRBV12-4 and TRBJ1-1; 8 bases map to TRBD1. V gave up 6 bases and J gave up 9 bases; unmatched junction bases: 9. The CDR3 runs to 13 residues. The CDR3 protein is CASSPGTGFKAFF. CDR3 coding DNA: TGTGCCAGCAGCCCTGGGACAGGCTTTAAAGCTTTCTTT.

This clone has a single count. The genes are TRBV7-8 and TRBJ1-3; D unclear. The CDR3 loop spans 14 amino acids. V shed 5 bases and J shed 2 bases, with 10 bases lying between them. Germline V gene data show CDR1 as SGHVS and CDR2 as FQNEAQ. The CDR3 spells CASSAVQTGNTIYF. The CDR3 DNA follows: TGTGCCAGCAGCGCCGTCCAAACTGGAAACACCATATATTTT.

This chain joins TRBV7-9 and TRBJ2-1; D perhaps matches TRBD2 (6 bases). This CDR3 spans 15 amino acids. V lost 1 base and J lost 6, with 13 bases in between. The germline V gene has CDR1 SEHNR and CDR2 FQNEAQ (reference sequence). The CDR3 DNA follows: TGTGCCAGCAGCTTAGTTGGCCTAGCGTCCAATGAGCAGTTCTTC. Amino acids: CASSLVGLASNEQFF.

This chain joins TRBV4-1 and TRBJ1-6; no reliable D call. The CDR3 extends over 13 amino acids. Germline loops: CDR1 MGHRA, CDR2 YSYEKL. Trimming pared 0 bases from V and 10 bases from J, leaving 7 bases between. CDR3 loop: CASSQDGKSPLHF. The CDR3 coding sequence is TGCGCCAGCAGCCAAGATGGGAAATCACCCCTCCACTTT.

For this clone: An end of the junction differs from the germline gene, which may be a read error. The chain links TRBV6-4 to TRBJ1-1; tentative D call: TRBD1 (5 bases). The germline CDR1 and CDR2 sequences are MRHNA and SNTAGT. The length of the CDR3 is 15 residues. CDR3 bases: TGTGCCAGCAGTGAGTCGTGGGGGTCCGACACTGAGGCTTTCTTT. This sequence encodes CASSESWGSDTEAFF.

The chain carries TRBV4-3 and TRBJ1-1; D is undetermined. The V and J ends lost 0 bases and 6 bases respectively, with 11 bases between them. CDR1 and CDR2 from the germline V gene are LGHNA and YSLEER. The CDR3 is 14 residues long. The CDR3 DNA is TGCGCCAGCAGCCAAGAGGAGGGTCGGGCTGAAGCTTTCTTT. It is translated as CASSQEEGRAEAFF.

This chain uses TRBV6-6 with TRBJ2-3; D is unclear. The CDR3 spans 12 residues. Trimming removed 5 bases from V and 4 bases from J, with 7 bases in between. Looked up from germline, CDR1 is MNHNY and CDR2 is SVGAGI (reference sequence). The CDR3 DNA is TGTGCCAGCAGTCAAGGGTCAGATACGCAGTATTTT. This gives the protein CASSQGSDTQYF.

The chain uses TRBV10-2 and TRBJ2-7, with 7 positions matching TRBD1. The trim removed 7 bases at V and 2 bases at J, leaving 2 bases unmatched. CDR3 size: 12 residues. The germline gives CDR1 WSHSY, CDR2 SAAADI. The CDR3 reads CASMQGAYEQYF. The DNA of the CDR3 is TGCGCCAGCATGCAGGGGGCCTACGAGCAGTACTTC.

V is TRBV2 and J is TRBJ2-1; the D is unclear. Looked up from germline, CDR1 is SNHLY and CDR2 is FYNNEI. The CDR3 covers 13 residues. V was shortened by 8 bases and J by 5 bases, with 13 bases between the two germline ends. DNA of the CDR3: TGTGCCAGCGAACAGCTCGTGCACAATGAGCAGTTCTTC. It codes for CASEQLVHNEQFF.

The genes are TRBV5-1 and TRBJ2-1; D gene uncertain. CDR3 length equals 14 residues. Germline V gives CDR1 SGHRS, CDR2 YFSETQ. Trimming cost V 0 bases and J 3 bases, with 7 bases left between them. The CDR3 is CASSLALDYNEQFF. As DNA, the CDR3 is TGCGCCAGCAGCTTGGCCCTTGACTACAATGAGCAGTTCTTC.

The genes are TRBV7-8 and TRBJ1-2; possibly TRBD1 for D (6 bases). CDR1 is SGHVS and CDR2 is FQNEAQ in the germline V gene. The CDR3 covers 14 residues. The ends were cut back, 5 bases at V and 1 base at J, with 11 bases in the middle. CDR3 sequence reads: CASSAGTLNYGYTF. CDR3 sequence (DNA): TGTGCCAGCAGCGCCGGGACACTTAACTATGGCTACACCTTC.

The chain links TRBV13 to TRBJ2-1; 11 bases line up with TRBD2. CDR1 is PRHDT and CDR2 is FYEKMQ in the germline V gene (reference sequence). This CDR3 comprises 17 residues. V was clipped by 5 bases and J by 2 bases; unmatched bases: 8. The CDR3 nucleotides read TGTGCCAGCAGCGCCGGACTAGCGGGTTTACCCTACAATGAGCAGTTCTTC. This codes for CASSAGLAGLPYNEQFF.

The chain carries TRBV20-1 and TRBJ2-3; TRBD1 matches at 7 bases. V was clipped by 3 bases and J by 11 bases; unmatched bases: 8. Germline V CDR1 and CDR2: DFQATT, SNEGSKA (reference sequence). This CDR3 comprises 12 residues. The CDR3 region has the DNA TGCAGTGCTAGTCCGCGACAGGGTGGGCAGTATTTT. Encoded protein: CSASPRQGGQYF.